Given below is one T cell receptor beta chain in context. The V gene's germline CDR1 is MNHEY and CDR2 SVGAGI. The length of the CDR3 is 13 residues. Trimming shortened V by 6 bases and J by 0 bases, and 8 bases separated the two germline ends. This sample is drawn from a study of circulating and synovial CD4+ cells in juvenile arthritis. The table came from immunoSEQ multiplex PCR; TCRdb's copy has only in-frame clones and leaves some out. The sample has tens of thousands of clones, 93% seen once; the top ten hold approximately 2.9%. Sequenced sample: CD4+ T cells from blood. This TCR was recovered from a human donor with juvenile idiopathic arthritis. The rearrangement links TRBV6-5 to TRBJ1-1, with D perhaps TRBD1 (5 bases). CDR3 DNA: TGTGCCAGCAGCAGACAGATGAACACTGAAGCTTTCTTT. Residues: CASSRQMNTEAFF.